Listed here is a single T cell receptor beta chain. This entry is derived from a study of blood T cell repertoires in COVID-19. Across the whole study: Nucleic acid was either cDNA or gDNA, and it came from T cells, B-cell-depleted T cells, or PBMCs.

In the original analysis: Amplification of reference gene primers was used by the study to estimate nucleated cell counts. Clones were read by immunoSEQ multiplex PCR, and TCRdb kept only the in-frame ones, dropping some. V and J calls and clone size follow that table, whereas D and trimming were derived from the DNA. The profile covers under 100,000 clones, with roughly four fifths appearing a single time and around 9.3% taken by the ten largest. V lost 1 base, J lost 7 bases, and 16 bases lay in between. This CDR3 comprises 15 residues. CDR1 and CDR2 (germline): LGHDT, YNNKEL (reference sequence). Sequencing was performed on peripheral blood. The TCR originated in a man aged 55-75 years with acute or convalescent COVID-19. The V call is TRBV3-1 (or the pseudogene TRBV3-2), the J call TRBJ1-2; the D is unclear. In DNA form, the CDR3 reads TGTGCCAGCAGCCAAGTAACCGCGGATGCGGGTGGCTACACCTTC. Translation: CASSQVTADAGGYTF.